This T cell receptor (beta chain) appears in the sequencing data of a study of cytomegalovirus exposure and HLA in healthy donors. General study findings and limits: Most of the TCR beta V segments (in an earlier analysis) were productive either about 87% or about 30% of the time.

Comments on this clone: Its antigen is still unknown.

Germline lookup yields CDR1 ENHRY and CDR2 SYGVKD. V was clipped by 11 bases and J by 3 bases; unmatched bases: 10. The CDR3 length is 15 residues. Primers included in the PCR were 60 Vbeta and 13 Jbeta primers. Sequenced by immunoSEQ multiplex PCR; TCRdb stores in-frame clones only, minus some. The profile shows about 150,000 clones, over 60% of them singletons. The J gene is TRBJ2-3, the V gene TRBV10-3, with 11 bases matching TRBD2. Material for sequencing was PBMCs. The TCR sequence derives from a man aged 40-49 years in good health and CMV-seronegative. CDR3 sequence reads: CALRASGRSTDTQYF. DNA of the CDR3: TGTGCCTTGAGGGCTAGCGGGAGGAGTACAGATACGCAGTATTTT.